A single sample gave rise to the 21 T cell receptor beta chains below, sequenced in a study of neoadjuvant anti-PD-1 for oral cavity cancer. Time point specified: after neoadjuvant nivolumab, at surgical resection. The table came from immunoSEQ multiplex PCR; TCRdb's copy has only in-frame clones and leaves some out. The sample lists roughly 5,800 clones; approximately 60% were seen once. This specimen was tumor tissue, taken after nivolumab (anti-PD-1) treatment. These receptors originate from a person between 35 and 79 years old with oral cavity squamous cell carcinoma.

This chain connects TRBV7-2 to TRBJ1-1; tentative D call: TRBD1 (6 bases). V was trimmed by 4 bases and J by 6 bases, leaving 12 bases between them. The length of the CDR3 is 13 residues. The V gene's germline CDR1 is SGHTA and CDR2 FQGNSA. CDR3 sequence reads: CASSSGSGAEAFF. CDR3 in DNA: TGTGCCAGCAGCTCCGGGTCAGGGGCTGAAGCTTTCTTT.

This chain joins TRBV7-9 and TRBJ1-4, with D possibly being TRBD1 (5 bases). The V gene's germline CDR1 is SEHNR and CDR2 FQNEAQ (reference sequence). Trimming shortened V by 0 bases and J by 4 bases, and 12 bases separated the two germline ends. The CDR3 covers 16 residues. CDR3 sequence: CASSLAPTASNEKLFF. Here the CDR3 DNA reads TGTGCCAGCAGCTTAGCGCCGACAGCGAGTAATGAAAAACTGTTTTTT.

The CDR3 DNA is TGTGCCAGTACCTCCGGGACAGTGGGCTTCGGGAGCAATCAGCCCCAGCATTTT. As protein: CASTSGTVGFGSNQPQHF. This chain uses TRBV19 with TRBJ1-5, with 7 bases identical to TRBD1. The CDR3 contains 18 residues. Germline lookup yields CDR1 LNHDA and CDR2 SQIVND (reference sequence). V dropped 7 bases and J dropped 1; count of bases not matched to a gene: 16.

The V call is TRBV29-1, the J call TRBJ2-2; 12 bases match TRBD1. Germline loops: CDR1 SQVTM, CDR2 ANQGSEA. CDR3 size: 14 residues. J was trimmed by 7 bases and V by 4 bases; bases with no gene match: 4. The CDR3 spells CSVAGQGAVGELFF. The CDR3 DNA follows: TGCAGCGTTGCGGGACAGGGGGCGGTCGGGGAGCTGTTTTTT.

A few counts support this clone. The J gene is TRBJ2-7, the V gene TRBV5-6; the D gene is possibly TRBD1 (6 bases). The CDR3 loop spans 14 amino acids. CDR1 is SGHDT and CDR2 is YYEEEE in the germline V gene. V was shortened by 0 bases and J by 3 bases, with 10 bases between the two germline ends. In nucleotides, the CDR3 is TGTGCCAGCAGCTTGGACAGGGTAGGCTACGAGCAGTACTTC. This translates into CASSLDRVGYEQYF. The full variable domain, completed using reference TRBV5-6 and TRBJ2-7, is DAGVTQSPTHLIKTRGQQVTLRCSPKSGHDTVSWYQQALGQGPQFIFQYYEEEERQRGNFPDRFSGHQFPNYSSELNVNALLLGDSALYLCASSLDRVGYEQYFGPGTRLTVT.

This clone was picked up a small number of times. The V and J genes are TRBV16 and TRBJ1-6; D might be TRBD1 (6 bases). CDR1 is KGHSY and CDR2 is FQNENV in the germline V gene. The CDR3 has 15 amino acids. V was pared by 2 bases and J by 9 bases, with 14 bases between. As DNA, the CDR3 is TGTGCCAGCAGCCAAGACAGGCCCTTGGGTTCACCCCTCCACTTT. This codes for CASSQDRPLGSPLHF.

This chain uses TRBV14 with TRBJ2-1, with 9 positions matching TRBD2. CDR3 length equals 16 residues. Germline V lookup: CDR1 SGHDN, CDR2 FVKESK. The V segment lost 2 bases and the J segment 5 bases; nucleotides outside the gene matches: 7. The CDR3 spells CASSQTPGLANNEQFF. CDR3 bases: TGTGCCAGCAGCCAAACACCGGGACTAGCCAACAATGAGCAGTTCTTC.

V and J are TRBV14 and TRBJ2-7; 8 bases are a match to TRBD2. V shed 1 base, J shed 3 bases, and the junction held 5 bases outside the gene matches. The germline gives CDR1 SGHDN, CDR2 FVKESK. This CDR3 has 15 residues. The CDR3 region is CASSQGLAGFYEQYF. In nucleotides, the CDR3 is TGTGCCAGCAGCCAAGGCCTAGCGGGCTTCTACGAGCAGTACTTC.

The chain joins TRBV20-1 to TRBJ2-5; D call uncertain. The germline V and J ends were trimmed by 1 base and 4 bases, with 4 bases remaining between them. There are 11 residues in the CDR3. Germline V CDR1 and CDR2: DFQATT, SNEGSKA (reference sequence). The CDR3 DNA is TGCAGTGCTAGAGCCCCAGAGACCCAGTACTTC. This gives the protein CSARAPETQYF.

Only a few counts were recorded for this clone. The rearrangement uses TRBV10-3 and TRBJ2-1, with D maybe TRBD2 (5 bases). Germline V CDR1 and CDR2: ENHRY, SYGVKD. The CDR3 extends over 14 amino acids. Trimming stripped 3 bases from V and 8 bases from J, with 14 bases between. CDR3 in amino acids: CAISEGGPGDEQFF. The CDR3 DNA follows: TGTGCCATCAGTGAAGGTGGTCCCGGGGATGAGCAGTTCTTC.

The chain is built from TRBV10-3 and TRBJ2-1; possible D gene TRBD2, 6 bases. Deletions cut 7 bases from V and 1 base from J, with 11 bases between. Germline V CDR1 and CDR2: ENHRY, SYGVKD. The CDR3 consists of 14 residues. For the CDR3, the DNA is TGTGCCATCAAGCAGGGAGGATCCTACAATGAGCAGTTCTTC. This encodes CAIKQGGSYNEQFF.

This chain connects TRBV9 to TRBJ2-6, with D uncertain. V lost 7 bases and J lost 0, with 20 bases in between. The germline gives CDR1 SGDLS, CDR2 YYNGEE. The CDR3 has 18 amino acids. The CDR3 here is CASHIGFQASSGANVLTF. The CDR3 nucleotides read TGTGCCAGCCACATAGGTTTTCAGGCGAGCTCTGGGGCCAACGTCCTGACTTTC.

The J gene is TRBJ2-5, the V gene TRBV5-1, with D possibly TRBD2 on 6 matching bases. V shed 0 bases and J shed 4 bases, with 7 bases lying between them. CDR3 length: 13 residues. Germline assignment: CDR1 SGHRS and CDR2 YFSETQ. The CDR3 sequence is CASSLAGGETQYF. For the CDR3, the DNA is TGCGCCAGCAGCTTGGCCGGGGGAGAGACCCAGTACTTC.

The chain carries TRBV11-2 and TRBJ1-3; D perhaps matches TRBD1 (6 bases). V was shortened by 5 bases and J by 2 bases, with 16 bases between the two germline ends. Germline CDR1 is SGHAT and CDR2 is FQNNGV. The CDR3 covers 16 residues. The CDR3 sequence: CASSKEAGAAGNTIYF. DNA for the CDR3: TGTGCCAGCAGCAAAGAGGCGGGGGCGGCTGGAAACACCATATATTTT. Together with reference TRBV11-2 and TRBJ1-3, the CDR3 gives the full variable domain: EAGVAQSPRYKIIEKRQSVAFWCNPISGHATLYWYQQILGQGPKLLIQFQNNGVVDDSQLPKDRFSAERLKGVDSTLKIQPAKLEDSAVYLCASSKEAGAAGNTIYFGEGSWLTVV.

The chain uses TRBV5-5 and TRBJ2-3, with D possibly TRBD2 on 6 matching bases. The germline V and J ends were trimmed by 2 bases and 0 bases, with 16 bases remaining between them. The V gene's germline CDR1 is SGHKS and CDR2 YYEKEE (reference sequence). The length of the CDR3 is 17 residues. CDR3 nucleotides: TGTGCCAGCAGCTTTTCCTTCGGGAGACCCAGCACAGATACGCAGTATTTT. Translation: CASSFSFGRPSTDTQYF.

V usage is TRBV5-8 and J usage is TRBJ1-1, with unresolved D. Trimming pared 2 bases from V and 4 bases from J, leaving 6 bases between. The CDR3 extends over 12 amino acids. Germline assignment: CDR1 SGHTS and CDR2 YDEGEE. The CDR3 here is CASSLPSTEAFF. The CDR3 nucleotides read TGTGCCAGCAGCTTACCGTCCACTGAAGCTTTCTTT.

The chain links TRBV5-1 to TRBJ2-1; possibly TRBD2 for D (5 bases). Germline V gene data show CDR1 as SGHRS and CDR2 as YFSETQ. Trimming removed 0 bases at V and 4 bases at J, with 11 bases between. CDR3 length equals 15 residues. CDR3 residues: CASSLAGEGYNEQFF. CDR3 DNA: TGCGCCAGCAGCTTGGCCGGTGAGGGATACAATGAGCAGTTCTTC.

The genes are TRBV7-9 and TRBJ2-7, with 8 bases matching TRBD1. The germline V gene has CDR1 SEHNR and CDR2 FQNEAQ (reference sequence). Losses at the gene ends were 4 bases for V and 3 bases for J; bases not matched to a gene: 5. This CDR3 spans 14 amino acids. The CDR3 coding sequence is TGTGCCAGCAGCTCGCGACAGGGGTTCTACGAGCAGTACTTC. Translating gives CASSSRQGFYEQYF.

This clone showed up just a few times. The chain employs TRBV10-3 and TRBJ1-6; D perhaps matches TRBD1 (5 bases). V dropped 6 bases and J dropped 9 bases, with 12 bases sitting between them. The CDR3 totals 13 residues. The germline CDR1 and CDR2 sequences are ENHRY and SYGVKD. The CDR3 protein is CAIRKGDTSPLHF. For the CDR3, the DNA is TGTGCCATCAGGAAAGGGGATACTTCACCCCTCCACTTT.

The table lists this clone with a few counts. The chain uses TRBV11-2 and TRBJ2-3, with 8 bases lining up with TRBD2. Losses at the gene ends were 8 bases for V and 0 bases for J; bases not matched to a gene: 7. The CDR3 spans 15 residues. Per germline, CDR1 SGHAT and CDR2 FQNNGV. For the CDR3, the DNA is TGTGCCAGCGGTGCTAGCGGGTCTAGCACAGATACGCAGTATTTT. Protein sequence: CASGASGSSTDTQYF.

V and J are TRBV28 and TRBJ1-4, with D tentatively TRBD1 (6 bases). V shed 6 bases and J shed 6 bases, with 11 bases lying between them. The CDR3 extends over 13 amino acids. Germline V gene data show CDR1 as MDHEN and CDR2 as SYDVKM. In DNA, the CDR3 is TGTGCCAGCAGGATGGGGGGCGATGAAAAACTGTTTTTT. Protein product: CASRMGGDEKLFF.